This TCR beta chain was documented in a study of T-cell memory formation after mild COVID-19. The CDR3 extends over 13 amino acids. CDR1 and CDR2 from the germline V gene are DFQATT and SNEGSKA (reference sequence). V gave up 5 bases and J gave up 3 bases, with 13 bases separating them. Constant-segment primers were used for 5'RACE, and the resulting TCR alpha and TCR beta cDNA libraries carried sample barcodes and UMIs. Via MiXCR, TCRdb re-called the 5' RACE reads, giving one row per CDR3 protein. The sample lists 550,000 to 700,000 distinct CDR3 sequences, under 20% occurring once. The source is an adult woman who had mild COVID-19 (a few samples of this study predate the infection). Cell type and time point are not known. The rearrangement uses TRBV20-1 and TRBJ2-5, with D perhaps TRBD2 (5 bases). Sequenced: PBMCs or a T cell subset sorted from them (not recorded which). As DNA, the CDR3 is TGCAGTGCTTGGGAGCGGTTGGAAGAGACCCAGTACTTC. Translated, it gives CSAWERLEETQYF.